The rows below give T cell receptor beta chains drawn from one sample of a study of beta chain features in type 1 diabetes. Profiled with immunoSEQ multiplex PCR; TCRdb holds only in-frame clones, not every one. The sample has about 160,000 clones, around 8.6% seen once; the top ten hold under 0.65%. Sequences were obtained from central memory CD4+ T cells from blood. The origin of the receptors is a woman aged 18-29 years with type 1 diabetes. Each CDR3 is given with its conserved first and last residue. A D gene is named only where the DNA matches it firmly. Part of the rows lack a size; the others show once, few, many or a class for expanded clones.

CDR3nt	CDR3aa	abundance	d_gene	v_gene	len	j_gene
TGCGCCAGCTCTAGCGGGGGGGGCGGGACGGATGAGCAGTTCTTC	CASSSGGGGTDEQFF	.	TRBD2	TRBV4-3	15	TRBJ2-1
TGCGCCAGCAGCCAAGGGGTGTTAGGGACAGGGACCCCTGAAGCTTTCTTT	CASSQGVLGTGTPEAFF	.	TRBD1	TRBV4-3	17	TRBJ1-1
TGTGCCAGCAGCCGCCCCGGGACAGCAGAGACCCAGTACTTC	CASSRPGTAETQYF	few	TRBD1	TRBV5-6	14	TRBJ2-5
TGTGCCAGCAGAACTGCGGGGGCTAGCACAGATACGCAGTATTTT	CASRTAGASTDTQYF	few	.	TRBV7-9	15	TRBJ2-3
TGTGCCAGCATTTCGGCAGGGGGTACAACCAGCGAGCAGTACTTC	CASISAGGTTSEQYF	.	TRBD1	TRBV28	15	TRBJ2-7
TGTGCCAGCAGTGATACAGGCCGGTATGGCTACACCTTC	CASSDTGRYGYTF	.	.	TRBV25-1	13	TRBJ1-2
TGTGCCAGCAGTTACGGACGACAGGCCTCGCGATCGGCCCAGCATTTT	CASSYGRQASRSAQHF	.	.	TRBV6-5	16	TRBJ1-5
TGTGCCAGCACCGACTCGTATGGCTACACCTTC	CASTDSYGYTF	few	.	TRBV28	11	TRBJ1-2
TGTGCCACCAGCAGAGACCCAACCTCCTCGGGAAACATTCAGTACTTC	CATSRDPTSSGNIQYF	many	.	TRBV15	16	TRBJ2-4
TGCAGTGCTAGCAATGACTATGGCTACACCTTC	CSASNDYGYTF	few	.	TRBV20-1	11	TRBJ1-2
TGCGCCAGCAGCCAAGATGCCCAGGGAGGCTATGGCTACACCTTC	CASSQDAQGGYGYTF	.	.	TRBV4-3	15	TRBJ1-2
TGTGCCAGCAGCTTGGTACCGGTCAATAGCAATCAGCCCCAGCATTTT	CASSLVPVNSNQPQHF	.	.	TRBV5-4	16	TRBJ1-5
TGTGCCAGCAGCCCAACTCCCGGGGAGCTGTTTTTT	CASSPTPGELFF	.	.	TRBV7-8	12	TRBJ2-2
TGCGCCAGCAGCCCATACCGAACCGGGACACGGACCTCAGAGCAGTACTTC	CASSPYRTGTRTSEQYF	.	.	TRBV4-1	17	TRBJ2-7
TGTGCCAGCAGTAGGACTAGCGACTCCTACGAGCAGTACTTC	CASSRTSDSYEQYF	.	TRBD2	TRBV6-6	14	TRBJ2-7
TGTGCTCACGCCGGGACAGGGGGCAGCACCGGGGAGCTGTTTTTT	CAHAGTGGSTGELFF	few	TRBD1	TRBV10-3	15	TRBJ2-2
TGTGCCAGTAGTATACTCCGGGACATGAATAATTCACCCCTCCACTTT	CASSILRDMNNSPLHF	.	.	TRBV19	16	TRBJ1-6
TGTGCCAGCAGTCGGAGTCGCACCGGGGAGCTGTTTTTT	CASSRSRTGELFF	.	.	TRBV7-8	13	TRBJ2-2
TGTGCCAGCAGCCTAGAGAGCGGGATAGGCAACAATGAGCAGTTCTTC	CASSLESGIGNNEQFF	few	TRBD2	TRBV7-3	16	TRBJ2-1
TGTGCCAGCAGTTACTCGACGGGACAGGGTTCCCACGAGCAGTACTTC	CASSYSTGQGSHEQYF	.	TRBD1	TRBV6-5	16	TRBJ2-7
TGCGCCAGCAGCCAAGAGACGTTGACTAGCGATTACAATGAGCAGTTCTTC	CASSQETLTSDYNEQFF	.	TRBD2	TRBV4-1	17	TRBJ2-1
TGTGCCTGGGGACAGTACTCCTACGAGCAGTACTTC	CAWGQYSYEQYF	.	.	TRBV30	12	TRBJ2-7
TGTGCCTGGAGTGTGGGTTCTCTAGCGGGAGGTGGGGAGACCCAGTACTTC	CAWSVGSLAGGGETQYF	few	TRBD2	TRBV30	17	TRBJ2-5
TGCGCCAGCAGCCAACAGAGGGTTTCCTACAATGAGCAGTTCTTC	CASSQQRVSYNEQFF	.	.	TRBV4-1	15	TRBJ2-1
TGTGCCATCACCGACCCGATGACAGGCGGCTACACCTTC	CAITDPMTGGYTF	.	.	TRBV6-6	13	TRBJ1-2
TGTGCCAGCAGTGAAGATTGGGGGACAGGGAAGACGGATACGCAGTATTTT	CASSEDWGTGKTDTQYF	few	TRBD1	TRBV25-1	17	TRBJ2-3
TGTGCCAGCAGCTTAGAGTTTCAGGGGTGGGAGACCCAGTACTTC	CASSLEFQGWETQYF	few	.	TRBV7-2	15	TRBJ2-5
TGTGCCAGCAGCTTAAGTATCCAGACCAAAAACATTCAGTACTTC	CASSLSIQTKNIQYF	few	.	TRBV7-2	15	TRBJ2-4
TGTGCCAGCAGTACACATACAGGTCAGGGTGAAGCTTTCTTT	CASSTHTGQGEAFF	few	.	TRBV28	14	TRBJ1-1
TGTGCCAGCAGCCTAGGACTAGCGGAACACACAGATACGCAGTATTTT	CASSLGLAEHTDTQYF	few	TRBD2	TRBV7-2	16	TRBJ2-3
TGTGCCAGCAGTGCCAAGTTCCAGGGATGGGGAACTGAAGCTTTCTTT	CASSAKFQGWGTEAFF	.	.	TRBV7-2	16	TRBJ1-1
TGTGCCAGCAGTGTGGTCGAGGGCGCGACCTTC	CASSVVEGATF	.	.	TRBV2	11	TRBJ1-2
TGTGCCAGCACCCTTTCGGGACAGGGCAATGAGCAGTTCTTC	CASTLSGQGNEQFF	.	TRBD1	TRBV7-9	14	TRBJ2-1
TGTGCCAGCAGCGCCGGGACAGCCTTCTATGGCTACACCTTC	CASSAGTAFYGYTF	few	TRBD1	TRBV6-5	14	TRBJ1-2
TGTGCCAGCTACTCCGCCGGGGCCGGGGAGCTGTTTTTT	CASYSAGAGELFF	.	.	TRBV7-6	13	TRBJ2-2
TGCGCCAGCTGCCACCTTCAGGGTTTTCATTCACCCCTCCACTTT	CASCHLQGFHSPLHF	many	.	TRBV23-1	15	TRBJ1-6
TGTGCCAGCAGCTTAGGAGGGGGTGCGTACGAGCAGTACTTC	CASSLGGGAYEQYF	few	.	TRBV7-9	14	TRBJ2-7
TGCGCCAGCAGCTTGGGATCAGGGACAGGGGATGAAAAACTGTTTTTT	CASSLGSGTGDEKLFF	.	TRBD1	TRBV5-1	16	TRBJ1-4
TGTGCCAGCAGTTACTCCCGGGGGGGCGCTGCCTATGGCTACACCTTC	CASSYSRGGAAYGYTF	.	.	TRBV6-5	16	TRBJ1-2
TGTGCCAGCAGCTCATCGTCGGGACTAGCGATGGGGGAGCAGTACTTC	CASSSSSGLAMGEQYF	.	TRBD2	TRBV7-2	16	TRBJ2-7
TGCAGCGTTGACCCCCAAGAGGGAGAGACCCAGTACTTC	CSVDPQEGETQYF	.	.	TRBV29-1	13	TRBJ2-5
TGTGCCAGCACGGGGGGAGCGAACACTGAAGCTTTCTTT	CASTGGANTEAFF	few	.	TRBV11-2	13	TRBJ1-1
TGTGCCAGCACCCCCGCGATCACCGGGGAGCTGTTTTTT	CASTPAITGELFF	few	.	TRBV11-2	13	TRBJ2-2
TGTGCCAGTAGTCGTCAGGGGGTAGATGGCTACACCTTC	CASSRQGVDGYTF	few	TRBD1	TRBV19	13	TRBJ1-2
TGTGCCAGCAGCTTAGATATGCGGAATGAGCAGTTCTTC	CASSLDMRNEQFF	few	.	TRBV11-3	13	TRBJ2-1
TGCGCCAGCAGTCCTCGACAGGAGCGCGAAAAACTGTTTTTT	CASSPRQEREKLFF	.	.	TRBV4-1	14	TRBJ1-4
TGTGCCAGCAGTTTAAAAGTCGGTTCTAGCAATCAGCCCCAGCATTTT	CASSLKVGSSNQPQHF	.	.	TRBV27	16	TRBJ1-5
TGTGCCAGCAGCCGACTAGCGGGGGGAGCGAATGAGCAGTTCTTC	CASSRLAGGANEQFF	.	TRBD2	TRBV7-2	15	TRBJ2-1
TGTGCCAGCAGCCCGGGTGCGGGAGGGGGGAGCACAGATACGCAGTATTTT	CASSPGAGGGSTDTQYF	few	TRBD2	TRBV5-4	17	TRBJ2-3
TGTGCCAGCAGTCTTCTTGGGAGACCTGATGGCTACACCTTC	CASSLLGRPDGYTF	.	.	TRBV28	14	TRBJ1-2
TGTGCCAGCAGCCCCACGCTGCGGGAGGGTTACGAGCAGTACTTC	CASSPTLREGYEQYF	.	TRBD2	TRBV11-2	15	TRBJ2-7
TGTGCCAGCAGCCAAGATCCCTCGGGATCTAACAATGAGCAGTTCTTC	CASSQDPSGSNNEQFF	.	.	TRBV7-2	16	TRBJ2-1
TGTGCCAGCAGCTCCGGACTAGCGGGGGACTACGAGCAGTACTTC	CASSSGLAGDYEQYF	.	TRBD2	TRBV9	15	TRBJ2-7
TGCAGCGTCGACGGACAGGGGTTGGAGACCCAGTACTTC	CSVDGQGLETQYF	few	TRBD1	TRBV29-1	13	TRBJ2-5
TGTGCCAGCAGCTTATACGCTAGCGGGGGGGCAGAGTCCTACGAGCAGTACTTC	CASSLYASGGAESYEQYF	.	TRBD2	TRBV7-6	18	TRBJ2-7
TGTGCCAGCAGTCCCTCGGGGTGGGGAGGCTACACCTTC	CASSPSGWGGYTF	.	.	TRBV27	13	TRBJ1-2
TGTGCCAGCTCACCTGCAACTACCACAGATACGCAGTATTTT	CASSPATTTDTQYF	few	.	TRBV18	14	TRBJ2-3
TGTGCCAGCAGCTTAGCGGGGACTAGCGGAAACAATGAGCAGTTCTTC	CASSLAGTSGNNEQFF	.	TRBD2	TRBV7-2	16	TRBJ2-1
TGTGCCAGCAGCGGGAGCCTCACTGGCACAGATACGCAGTATTTT	CASSGSLTGTDTQYF	.	.	TRBV6-6	15	TRBJ2-3